These T cell receptor beta chains were read from a single sample in a study of cytomegalovirus exposure and HLA in healthy donors. Here immunoSEQ multiplex PCR was the method, and the copy in TCRdb shows in-frame clones only, minus some. The table records 150,000 to 200,000 clones, approximately 80% of them present only once. The sample comprised PBMCs. Source of these receptors: a woman between 18 and 30 years old in good health and CMV-seronegative. Each CDR3 is given with its conserved first and last residue. D genes are given only for firm matches. The listing skips clone size in some rows; elsewhere it reads once, few, many or a size class.

abundance: .; d_gene: TRBD1; j_gene: TRBJ2-1; v_gene: TRBV7-9; CDR3nt: TGTGCCAGCAGCTTGACAGGGGGCGCGGGTAATGAGCAGTTCTTC; CDR3aa: CASSLTGGAGNEQFF
abundance: .; d_gene: TRBD2; j_gene: TRBJ2-6; v_gene: TRBV5-4; CDR3nt: TGTGCCAGCAGCGGGGGGGGACTAGCGGGAGTCTCTGGGGCCAACGTCCTGACTTTC; CDR3aa: CASSGGGLAGVSGANVLTF
abundance: .; d_gene: TRBD1; j_gene: TRBJ1-3; v_gene: TRBV2; CDR3nt: TGTGCCAGCAGGCCCGACAGGGGGCAAAACACCATATATTTT; CDR3aa: CASRPDRGQNTIYF
abundance: .; d_gene: .; j_gene: TRBJ1-6; v_gene: TRBV4-2; CDR3nt: TGTGCCAGCAGCCAAGATTTTGTCACAGCCCCAAATAATTCACCCCTCCACTTT; CDR3aa: CASSQDFVTAPNNSPLHF
abundance: once; d_gene: .; j_gene: TRBJ1-3; v_gene: TRBV7-2; CDR3nt: TGTGCCAGCAGCTTAGTAGAGACAGGCCTTGGAAACACCATATATTTT; CDR3aa: CASSLVETGLGNTIYF
abundance: .; d_gene: TRBD1; j_gene: TRBJ2-2; v_gene: TRBV9; CDR3nt: TGTGCCAGCAGCGTCCGCCGACAGGGGGCAACCGGGGAGCTGTTTTTT; CDR3aa: CASSVRRQGATGELFF
abundance: .; d_gene: .; j_gene: TRBJ2-7; v_gene: TRBV4-3; CDR3nt: TGCGCCAGCAGCCAAGACGGGGGTTCCTACGAGCAGTACTTC; CDR3aa: CASSQDGGSYEQYF
abundance: .; d_gene: .; j_gene: TRBJ2-1; v_gene: TRBV19; CDR3nt: TGTGCCAGTAGTATAGTCGGCAGGTACAATGAGCAGTTCTTC; CDR3aa: CASSIVGRYNEQFF
abundance: few; d_gene: .; j_gene: TRBJ2-2; v_gene: TRBV2; CDR3nt: TGTGCCAGCAGTGTGTTCTTGAGCACCGGGGAGCTGTTTTTT; CDR3aa: CASSVFLSTGELFF
abundance: few; d_gene: TRBD1; j_gene: TRBJ1-2; v_gene: TRBV19; CDR3nt: TGTGCCAGTACCGGGACAGGGATTAAACTGAGGGGCTACACCTTC; CDR3aa: CASTGTGIKLRGYTF
abundance: .; d_gene: .; j_gene: TRBJ1-2; v_gene: TRBV6-5; CDR3nt: TGTGCCAGCAGTTACTCCGGGGGGGGAATAGTTTATGGCTACACCTTC; CDR3aa: CASSYSGGGIVYGYTF